The source of this T cell receptor beta chain is a study of shared clonotypes between healthy human individuals. Using 200 ng DNA, around 30,000 T cell genomes, the sorted-subset replicate PCRs were run. TCRdb's table, derived via immunoSEQ multiplex PCR, lists solely in-frame clones and lacks some. The sample shows some 2,000,000 clones, 95% of them seen only once. The CDR3 has 12 amino acids. Germline values: CDR1 GTSNPN, CDR2 SVGIG (reference sequence). V was trimmed by 6 bases and J by 1 base, leaving 9 bases between them. This TCR derives from a man in his late teens or twenties in good health. The sequenced material came from naive CD4+ T cells sorted from blood. Subset here: CD45RA+ positively selected. The chain couples TRBV30 to TRBJ1-1; D possibly corresponds to TRBD1 (5 bases). The chain's CDR3 is CACSDKNTEAFF. The CDR3 DNA follows: TGTGCCTGCTCGGACAAGAACACTGAAGCTTTCTTT. Using reference TRBV30 and TRBJ1-1 for the parts outside the CDR3, the full variable domain is SQTIHQWPATLVQPVGSPLSLECTVEGTSNPNLYWYRQAAGRGLQLLFYSVGIGQISSEVPQNLSASRPQDRQFILSSKKLLLSDSGFYLCACSDKNTEAFFGQGTRLTVV.